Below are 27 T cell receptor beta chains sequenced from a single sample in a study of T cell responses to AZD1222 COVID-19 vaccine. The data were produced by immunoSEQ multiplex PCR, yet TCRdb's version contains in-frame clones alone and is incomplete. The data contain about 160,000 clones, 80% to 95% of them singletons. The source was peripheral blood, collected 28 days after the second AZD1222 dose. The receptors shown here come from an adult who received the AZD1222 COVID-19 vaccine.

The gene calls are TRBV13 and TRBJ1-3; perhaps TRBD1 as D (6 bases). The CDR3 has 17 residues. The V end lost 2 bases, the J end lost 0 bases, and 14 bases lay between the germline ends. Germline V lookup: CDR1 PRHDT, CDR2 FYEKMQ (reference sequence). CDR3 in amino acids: CASSLRGHTVSGNTIYF. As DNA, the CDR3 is TGTGCCAGCAGCTTAAGGGGACATACCGTCTCTGGAAACACCATATATTTT.

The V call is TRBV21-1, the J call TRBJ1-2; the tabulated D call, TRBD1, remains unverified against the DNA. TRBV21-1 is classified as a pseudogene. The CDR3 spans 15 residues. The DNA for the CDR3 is TGTGCCAGCAGCAAAGAACCAGGGACTAACTATGGCTACACCTTC. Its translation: CASSKEPGTNYGYTF.

In nucleotides, the CDR3 is TGCGCCAGCAGCCAAGAAGGGGTGGCTGACGAAGCTTTCTTT. Translating it yields CASSQEGVADEAFF. The chain recombines TRBV4-1 with TRBJ1-1; possibly TRBD1 for D (5 bases). Per germline, CDR1 MGHRA and CDR2 YSYEKL. Trimming removed 0 bases at V and 8 bases at J, with 13 bases between. This CDR3 is built from 14 residues.

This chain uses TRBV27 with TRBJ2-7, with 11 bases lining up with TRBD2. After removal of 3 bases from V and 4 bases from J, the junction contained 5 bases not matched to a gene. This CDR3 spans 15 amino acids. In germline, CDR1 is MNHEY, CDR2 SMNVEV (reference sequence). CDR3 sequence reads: CASSLGLAGGYEQYF. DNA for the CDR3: TGTGCCAGCAGTTTGGGGCTAGCGGGAGGTTACGAGCAGTACTTC.

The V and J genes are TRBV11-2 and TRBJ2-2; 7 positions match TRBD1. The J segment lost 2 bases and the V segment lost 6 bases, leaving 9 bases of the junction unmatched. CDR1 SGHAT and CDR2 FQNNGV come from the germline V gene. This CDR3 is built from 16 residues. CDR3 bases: TGTGCCAGCAGGAAACCAGGGGGAGTTAACACCGGGGAGCTGTTTTTT. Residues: CASRKPGGVNTGELFF.

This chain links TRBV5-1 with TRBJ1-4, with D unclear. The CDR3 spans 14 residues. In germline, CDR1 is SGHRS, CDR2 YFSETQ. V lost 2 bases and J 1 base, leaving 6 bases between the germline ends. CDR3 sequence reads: CASSFGRTNEKLFF. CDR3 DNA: TGCGCCAGCAGCTTTGGAAGAACTAATGAAAAACTGTTTTTT.

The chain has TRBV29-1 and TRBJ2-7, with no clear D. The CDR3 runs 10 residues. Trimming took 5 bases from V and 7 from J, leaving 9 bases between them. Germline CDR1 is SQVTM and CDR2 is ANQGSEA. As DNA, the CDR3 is TGCAGCGTTCGGGCTAGAGAGCAGTACTTC. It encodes CSVRAREQYF.

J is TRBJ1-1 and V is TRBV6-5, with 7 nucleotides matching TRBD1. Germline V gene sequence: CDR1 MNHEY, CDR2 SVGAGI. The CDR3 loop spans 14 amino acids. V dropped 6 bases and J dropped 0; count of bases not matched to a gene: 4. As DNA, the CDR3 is TGTGCCAGCAGCGGAGGGGGCGTGAACACTGAAGCTTTCTTT. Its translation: CASSGGGVNTEAFF.

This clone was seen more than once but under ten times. This CDR3 reads CASSWGWTGPQHF. CDR3 sequence (DNA): TGTGCCAGCAGCTGGGGGTGGACAGGGCCCCAGCATTTT. The chain employs TRBV5-8 and TRBJ1-5, with 7 bases identical to TRBD1. V was pared by 3 bases and J by 9 bases, with 6 bases of the junction left unmatched. This CDR3 has 13 residues. Germline V lookup: CDR1 SGHTS, CDR2 YDEGEE.

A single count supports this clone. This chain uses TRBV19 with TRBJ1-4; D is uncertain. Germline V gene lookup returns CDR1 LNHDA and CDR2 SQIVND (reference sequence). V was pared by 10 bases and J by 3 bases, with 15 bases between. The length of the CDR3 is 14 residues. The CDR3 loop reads CATSLAGPNEKLFF. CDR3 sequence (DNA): TGTGCCACCTCCTTAGCTGGGCCTAATGAAAAACTGTTTTTT. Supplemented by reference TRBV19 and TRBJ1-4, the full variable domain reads DGGITQSPKYLFRKEGQNVTLSCEQNLNHDAMYWYRQDPGQGLRLIYYSQIVNDFQKGDIAEGYSVSREKKESFPLTVTSAQKNPTAFYLCATSLAGPNEKLFFGSGTQLSVL.

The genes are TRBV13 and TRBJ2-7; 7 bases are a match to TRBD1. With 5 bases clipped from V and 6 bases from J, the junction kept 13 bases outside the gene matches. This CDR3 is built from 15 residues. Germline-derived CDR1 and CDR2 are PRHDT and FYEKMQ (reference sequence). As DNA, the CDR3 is TGTGCCAGCAGCGCCTACAGGGGACCTTCCGCCGAGCAGTACTTC. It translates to CASSAYRGPSAEQYF.

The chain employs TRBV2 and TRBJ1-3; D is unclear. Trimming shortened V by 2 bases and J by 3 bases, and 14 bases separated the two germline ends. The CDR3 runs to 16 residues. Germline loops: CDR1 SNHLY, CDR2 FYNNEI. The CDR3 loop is CASSERFTRSGNTIYF. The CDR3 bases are TGTGCCAGCAGTGAAAGGTTTACCAGAAGTGGAAACACCATATATTTT.

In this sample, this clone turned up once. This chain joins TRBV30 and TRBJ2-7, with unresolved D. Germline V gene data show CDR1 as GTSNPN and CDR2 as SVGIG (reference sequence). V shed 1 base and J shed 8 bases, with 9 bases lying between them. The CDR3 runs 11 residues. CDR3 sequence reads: CAWSGGGKQYF. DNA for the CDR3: TGTGCCTGGAGTGGAGGCGGTAAGCAGTACTTC.

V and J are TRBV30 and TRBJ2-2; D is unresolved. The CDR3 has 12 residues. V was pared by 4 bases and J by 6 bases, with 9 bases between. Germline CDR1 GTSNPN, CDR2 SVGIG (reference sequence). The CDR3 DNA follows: TGTGCCTGGAATCGGATCCCCGGGGAGCTGTTTTTT. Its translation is CAWNRIPGELFF.

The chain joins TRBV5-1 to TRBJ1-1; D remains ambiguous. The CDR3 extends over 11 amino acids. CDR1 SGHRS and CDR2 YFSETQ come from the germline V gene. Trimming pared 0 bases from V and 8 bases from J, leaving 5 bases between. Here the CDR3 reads CASSLGPEAFF. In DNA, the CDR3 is TGCGCCAGCAGCTTGGGGCCGGAAGCTTTCTTT.

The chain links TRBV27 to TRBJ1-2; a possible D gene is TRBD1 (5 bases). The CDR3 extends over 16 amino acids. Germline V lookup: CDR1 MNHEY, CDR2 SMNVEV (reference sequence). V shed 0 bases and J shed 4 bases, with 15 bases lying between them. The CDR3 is CASSLSRGGGGYGYTF. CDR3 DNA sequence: TGTGCCAGCAGTTTATCAAGGGGCGGGGGGGGCTATGGCTACACCTTC.

CDR3 sequence: CASSEALTGGNGNQPQHF. The CDR3 DNA follows: TGTGCCAGCAGTGAAGCTCTGACAGGGGGCAACGGCAATCAGCCCCAGCATTTT. The chain carries TRBV6-1 and TRBJ1-5; 10 bases match TRBD1. Germline V lookup: CDR1 MNHNS, CDR2 SASEGT. The CDR3 runs to 18 residues. After removal of 0 bases from V and 2 bases from J, the junction contained 7 bases not matched to a gene.

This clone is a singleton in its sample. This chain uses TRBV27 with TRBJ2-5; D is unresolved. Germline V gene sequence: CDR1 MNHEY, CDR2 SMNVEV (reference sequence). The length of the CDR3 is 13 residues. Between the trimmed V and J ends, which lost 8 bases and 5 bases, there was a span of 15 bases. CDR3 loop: CASGPRADETQYF. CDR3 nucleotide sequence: TGTGCCAGCGGCCCTAGGGCGGATGAGACCCAGTACTTC.

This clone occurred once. The CDR3 region has the DNA TGTGCCAGCAGCCAAGAGGGGGTACTCAGGGGAGCGCAGTATTTT. Amino acid sequence: CASSQEGVLRGAQYF. The gene calls are TRBV3-1 (or the pseudogene TRBV3-2) and TRBJ2-3; D might be TRBD1 (6 bases). There are 15 residues in the CDR3. The germline CDR1 and CDR2 sequences are LGHDT and YNNKEL (reference sequence). V lost 0 bases and J 10 bases, leaving 17 bases between the germline ends.

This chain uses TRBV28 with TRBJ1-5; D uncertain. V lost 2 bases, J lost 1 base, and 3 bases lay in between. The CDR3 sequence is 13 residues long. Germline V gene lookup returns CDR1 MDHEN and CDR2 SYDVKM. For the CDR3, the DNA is TGTGCCAGCAGTTTAGAGAGCAATCAGCCCCAGCATTTT. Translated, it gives CASSLESNQPQHF.

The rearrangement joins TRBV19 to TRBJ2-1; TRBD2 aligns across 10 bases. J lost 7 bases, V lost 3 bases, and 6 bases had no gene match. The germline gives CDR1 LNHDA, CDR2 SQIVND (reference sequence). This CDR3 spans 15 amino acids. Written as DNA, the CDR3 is TGTGCCAGTAGTATTTCAGGGGGACTAGCGAATGAGCAGTTCTTC. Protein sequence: CASSISGGLANEQFF.

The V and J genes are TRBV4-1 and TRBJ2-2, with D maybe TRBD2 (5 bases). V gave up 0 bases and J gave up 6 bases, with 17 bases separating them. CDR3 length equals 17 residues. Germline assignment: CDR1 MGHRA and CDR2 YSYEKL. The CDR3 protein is CASSQEVRVRVSGELFF. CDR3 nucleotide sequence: TGCGCCAGCAGCCAAGAAGTGAGGGTGCGAGTCTCCGGGGAGCTGTTTTTT.

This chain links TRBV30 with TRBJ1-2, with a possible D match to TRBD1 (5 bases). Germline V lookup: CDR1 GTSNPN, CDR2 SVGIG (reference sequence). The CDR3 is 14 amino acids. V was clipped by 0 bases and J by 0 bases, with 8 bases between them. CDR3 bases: TGTGCCTGGAGTGTTGCGGGGGCTAACTATGGCTACACCTTC. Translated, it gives CAWSVAGANYGYTF.

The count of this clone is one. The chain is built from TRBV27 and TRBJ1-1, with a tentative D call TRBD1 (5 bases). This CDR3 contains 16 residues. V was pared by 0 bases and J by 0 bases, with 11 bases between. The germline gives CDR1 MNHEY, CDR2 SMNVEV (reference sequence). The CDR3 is CASSLSTAWMNTEAFF. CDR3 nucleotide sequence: TGTGCCAGCAGTTTATCGACAGCCTGGATGAACACTGAAGCTTTCTTT.

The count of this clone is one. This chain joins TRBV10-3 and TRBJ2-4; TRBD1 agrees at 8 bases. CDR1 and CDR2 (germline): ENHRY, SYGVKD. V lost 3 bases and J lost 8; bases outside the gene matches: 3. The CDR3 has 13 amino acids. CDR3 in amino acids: CAISDQDRDIQYF. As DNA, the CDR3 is TGTGCCATCAGTGACCAGGACAGGGACATTCAGTACTTC.

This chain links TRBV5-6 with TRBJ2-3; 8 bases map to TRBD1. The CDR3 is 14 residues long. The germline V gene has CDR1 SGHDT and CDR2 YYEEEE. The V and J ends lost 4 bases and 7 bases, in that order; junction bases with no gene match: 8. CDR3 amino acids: CASSLTGQVYTQYF. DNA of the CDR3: TGTGCCAGCAGCCTAACGGGACAGGTTTATACGCAGTATTTT.

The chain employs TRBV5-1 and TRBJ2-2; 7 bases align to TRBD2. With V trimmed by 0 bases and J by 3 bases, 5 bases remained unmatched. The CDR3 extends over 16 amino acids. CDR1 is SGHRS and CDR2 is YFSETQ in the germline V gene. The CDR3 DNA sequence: TGCGCCAGCAGCTTGGGAGGGAGGGCCTACACCGGGGAGCTGTTTTTT. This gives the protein CASSLGGRAYTGELFF.